Presented here are 5 T cell receptor beta chains from one specimen sequenced in a study of T cells in Graves' hyperthyroidism and ophthalmopathy. What was amplified from RNA transcripts were TCR beta CDR3 regions. TCR CDR3 regions were first amplified by RT-PCR with HTBI primers. TCRdb itself ran the multiplex PCR reads through MiXCR, one entry per CDR3 protein. The sample consists of about 610,000 distinct CDR3 sequences, approximately 15% of them appearing once. Sequenced input: blood. The receptors were sampled from a woman aged 40 to 55 with Graves' ophthalmopathy.

This clonotype was counted between two and nine times. V is TRBV12-3 or TRBV12-4 and J is TRBJ1-5, with unresolved D. This CDR3 is built from 15 residues. V was clipped by 3 bases and J by 6 bases, with 15 bases between them. The CDR3 spells CASSLGLLVSQPQHF. The DNA of the CDR3 is TGTGCCAGCAGTTTGGGCCTCCTAGTAAGTCAGCCCCAGCATTTT.

This chain links TRBV28 with TRBJ2-5; unclear D gene. This CDR3 spans 14 amino acids. Trimming stripped 4 bases from V and 7 bases from J, with 16 bases between. CDR1 is MDHEN, CDR2 SYDVKM, per germline. The CDR3 region has the DNA TGTGCCAGCAGTTCCCCCTCCCCGCCGGGGACCCAGTACTTC. Translated, it gives CASSSPSPPGTQYF.

J is TRBJ1-1 and V is TRBV7-9; perhaps TRBD1 as D (5 bases). The germline V gene encodes CDR1 SEHNR and CDR2 FQNEAQ (reference sequence). V was pared by 1 base and J by 2 bases, with 11 bases between. CDR3 length equals 15 residues. The CDR3: CASSLVGETNTEAFF. The CDR3 nucleotides read TGTGCCAGCAGCTTAGTAGGGGAAACCAACACTGAAGCTTTCTTT.

There are a few counts of this clonotype. CDR3 loop: CASSFGEEQYF. The CDR3 DNA reads TGTGCCAGCAGTTTTGGGGAGGAGCAGTACTTC. The chain links TRBV12-3 or TRBV12-4 to TRBJ2-7; a possible D gene is TRBD2 (5 bases). The germline V and J ends were trimmed by 3 bases and 7 bases, with 7 bases remaining between them. This CDR3 is built from 11 residues.

This clonotype has a count of ten or more. The chain carries TRBV30 and TRBJ1-2, with D perhaps TRBD1 (5 bases). V was cut by 2 bases and J by 2 bases, with 9 bases left in between. Germline V gene sequence: CDR1 GTSNPN, CDR2 SVGIG (reference sequence). The CDR3 has 13 amino acids. The CDR3 DNA sequence: TGTGCCTGGAGTCTCGGGACCAACTATGGCTACACCTTC. Translated: CAWSLGTNYGYTF.